This is a list of T cell receptor beta chains from one sample in a study of blood T cell repertoires in COVID-19. Measured with immunoSEQ multiplex PCR; TCRdb has only the in-frame clones, and not every one. The sample yields approximately 240,000 clones, around 82% seen once. The sample comprised peripheral blood. These receptors were collected from a woman at least 80 years old with active or convalescent COVID-19. The CDR3 runs from the conserved cysteine through the conserved F or W. D genes are given only for firm matches.

J,V,D,length,CDR3
TRBJ2-5,TRBV6-5,NA,13,CATALTGGETQYF
TRBJ1-4,TRBV5-1,TRBD1,14,CASSQGQANEKLFF
TRBJ2-7,TRBV7-9,NA,14,CASSFTKTPYEQYF
TRBJ1-3,TRBV15,TRBD1,17,CATSSRDRAFSGNTIYF
TRBJ2-7,TRBV2,NA,12,CASSETAYEQYF
TRBJ1-2,TRBV30,TRBD1,12,CAWGQGNYGYTF
TRBJ2-3,TRBV5-1,TRBD1,17,CASSQDPTGGGTDTQYF
TRBJ2-2,TRBV12-5,NA,15,CASGPDTEVGGELFF
TRBJ1-2,TRBV10-1,NA,13,CASSWDKNYGYTF
TRBJ2-2,TRBV6-5,TRBD2,15,CASRSGTSNSGELFF
TRBJ1-1,TRBV10-3,NA,12,CAASQGVTEAFF
TRBJ2-1,TRBV30,TRBD2,17,CAWSSLAGGPSYNEQFF
TRBJ1-2,TRBV10-3,NA,13,CAISVGGNYGYTF
TRBJ2-3,TRBV30,TRBD2,16,CAWMRGTSGFTDTQYF
TRBJ2-7,TRBV5-1,TRBD1,14,CASSPGQAFYEQYF
TRBJ2-2,TRBV3-1/TRBV3-2,TRBD2,17,CASSSLAGSTNTGELFF
TRBJ2-1,TRBV5-1,TRBD1,13,CASREQGDNEQFF
TRBJ2-7,TRBV6-5,TRBD1,15,CASGPPGTGFGEQYF
TRBJ2-7,TRBV30,TRBD2,16,CAWSGWSGGGPYEQYF
TRBJ1-5,TRBV2,NA,12,CASRLGGQPQHF
TRBJ2-1,TRBV5-4,TRBD2,19,CASIPPGFISGAAMNEQFF
TRBJ1-1,TRBV18,NA,21,CASSPLITVGVGGVGNTEAFF
TRBJ2-7,TRBV29-1,NA,11,CSGRSGFEQYF
TRBJ1-4,TRBV18,NA,14,CASSPGATNEKLFF
TRBJ1-1,TRBV9,TRBD1,14,CASSVGDRNTEAFF
TRBJ1-2,TRBV30,TRBD1,13,CAWRPGTAYGYTF